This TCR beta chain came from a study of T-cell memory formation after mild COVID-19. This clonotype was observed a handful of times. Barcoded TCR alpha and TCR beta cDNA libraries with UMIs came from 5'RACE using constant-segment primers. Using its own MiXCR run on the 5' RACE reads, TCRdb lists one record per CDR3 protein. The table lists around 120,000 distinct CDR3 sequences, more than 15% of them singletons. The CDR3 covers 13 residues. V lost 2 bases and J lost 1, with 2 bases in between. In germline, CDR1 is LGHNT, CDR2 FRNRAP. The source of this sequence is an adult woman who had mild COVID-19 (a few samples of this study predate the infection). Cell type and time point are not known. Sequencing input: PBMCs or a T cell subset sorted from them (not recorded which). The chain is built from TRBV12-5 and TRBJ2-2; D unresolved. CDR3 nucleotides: TGTGCTAGTGGTTTGTTGAACACCGGGGAGCTGTTTTTT. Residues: CASGLLNTGELFF.